This TCR beta chain was recorded in a study of regulatory T cells in long-lasting Graves disease. The V gene lost 4 bases and the J gene lost 4 bases, with 13 bases spanning the gap. The CDR3 is 14 residues long. This clonotype was recorded at least ten times. The time point was: newly diagnosed GD, antithyroid drugs for less than 3 months. TCR sequences were obtained from RNA taken from PBMCs. Arm-PCR of CDR3 regions with iRepertoire HTBI primers generated TCR beta libraries. TCRdb reprocessed the multiplex PCR reads with MiXCR, giving one entry per CDR3 protein. The sample consists of 420,000 or so distinct CDR3 sequences, roughly 15% of them appearing once. These data also formed part of another study, on T cells in Graves' hyperthyroidism and ophthalmopathy.

This receptor was obtained from a woman aged 18-35 years with Graves disease. The rearrangement links TRBV12-3 or TRBV12-4 to TRBJ1-1; D is possibly TRBD1 (5 bases). Sequences were derived from peripheral blood mononuclear cells (PBMCs), sampled at new diagnosis, from a patient treated with antithyroid drugs. The DNA of the CDR3 is TGTGCCAGCAGTTATTCTCAGGGAGGCACTGAAGCTTTCTTT. It is translated as CASSYSQGGTEAFF.